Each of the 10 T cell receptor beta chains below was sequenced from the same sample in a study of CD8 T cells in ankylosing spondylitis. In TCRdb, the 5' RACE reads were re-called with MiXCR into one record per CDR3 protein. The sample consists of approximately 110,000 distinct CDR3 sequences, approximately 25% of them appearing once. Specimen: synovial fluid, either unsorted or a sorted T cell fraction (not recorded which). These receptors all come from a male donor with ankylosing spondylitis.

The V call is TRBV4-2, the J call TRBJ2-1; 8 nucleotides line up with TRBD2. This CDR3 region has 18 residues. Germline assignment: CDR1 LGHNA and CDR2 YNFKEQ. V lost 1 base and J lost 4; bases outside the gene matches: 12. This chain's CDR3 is CASSQGHEAGERYNEQFF. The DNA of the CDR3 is TGTGCCAGCAGCCAAGGTCACGAAGCGGGAGAACGGTACAATGAGCAGTTCTTC.

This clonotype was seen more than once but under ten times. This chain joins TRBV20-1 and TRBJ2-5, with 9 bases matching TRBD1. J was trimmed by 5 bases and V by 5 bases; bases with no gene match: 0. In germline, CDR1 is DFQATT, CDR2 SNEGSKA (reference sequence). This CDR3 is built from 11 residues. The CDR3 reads CSAGTGETQYF. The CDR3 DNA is TGCAGTGCTGGGACAGGGGAGACCCAGTACTTC.

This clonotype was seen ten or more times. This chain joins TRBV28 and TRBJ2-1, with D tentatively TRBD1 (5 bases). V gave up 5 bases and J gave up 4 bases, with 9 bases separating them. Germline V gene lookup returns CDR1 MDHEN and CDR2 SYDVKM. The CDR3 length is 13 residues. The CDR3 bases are TGTGCCAGCAGTAACTCAGGGTACAATGAGCAGTTCTTC. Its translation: CASSNSGYNEQFF.

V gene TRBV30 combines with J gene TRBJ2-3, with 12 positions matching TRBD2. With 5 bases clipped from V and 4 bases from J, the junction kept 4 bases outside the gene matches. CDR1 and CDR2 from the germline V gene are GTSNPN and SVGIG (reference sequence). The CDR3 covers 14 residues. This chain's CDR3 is CAWASGGAPDTQYF. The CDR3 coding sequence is TGTGCCTGGGCTAGCGGGGGGGCCCCAGATACGCAGTATTTT.

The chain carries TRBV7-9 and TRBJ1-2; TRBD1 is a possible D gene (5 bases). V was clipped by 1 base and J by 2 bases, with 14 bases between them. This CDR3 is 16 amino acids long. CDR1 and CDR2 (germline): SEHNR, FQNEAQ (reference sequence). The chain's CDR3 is CASSLGGGDLNYGYTF. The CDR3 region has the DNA TGTGCCAGCAGCTTAGGTGGTGGGGACCTGAACTATGGCTACACCTTC.

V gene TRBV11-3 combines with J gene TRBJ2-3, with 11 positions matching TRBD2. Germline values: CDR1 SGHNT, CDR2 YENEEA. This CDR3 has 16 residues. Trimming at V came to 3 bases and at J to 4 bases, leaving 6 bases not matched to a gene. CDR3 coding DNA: TGTGCCAGCAGCTTTACTAGCGGGAGTGGCGCAGATACGCAGTATTTT. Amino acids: CASSFTSGSGADTQYF.

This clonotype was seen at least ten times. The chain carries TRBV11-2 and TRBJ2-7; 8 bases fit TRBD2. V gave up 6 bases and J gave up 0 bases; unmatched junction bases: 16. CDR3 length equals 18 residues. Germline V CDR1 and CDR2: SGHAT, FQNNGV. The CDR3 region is CASRKGTNSGNSSYEQYV. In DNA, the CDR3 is TGTGCCAGCAGAAAGGGGACAAATAGCGGGAACAGCTCCTACGAGCAGTACGTC.

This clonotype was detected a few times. The CDR3 reads CASSLSLASYEQYV. CDR3 DNA sequence: TGCGCCAGCAGCTTATCCCTCGCGAGCTACGAGCAGTACGTC. The J gene is TRBJ2-7, the V gene TRBV5-1; D is unresolved. The CDR3 loop spans 14 amino acids. Trimming removed 2 bases from V and 3 bases from J, with 12 bases in between. CDR1 is SGHRS, CDR2 YFSETQ, per germline.

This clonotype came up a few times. The CDR3 loop is CASSLGGGVSFEAFF. The CDR3 coding sequence is TGTGCCAGCAGCTTAGGGGGCGGAGTCTCCTTTGAAGCTTTCTTT. The V and J genes are TRBV7-9 and TRBJ1-1; tentatively, D is TRBD1 (5 bases). Germline assignment: CDR1 SEHNR and CDR2 FQNEAQ (reference sequence). The CDR3 is 15 residues long. The ends were cut back, 1 base at V and 7 bases at J, with 16 bases in the middle.

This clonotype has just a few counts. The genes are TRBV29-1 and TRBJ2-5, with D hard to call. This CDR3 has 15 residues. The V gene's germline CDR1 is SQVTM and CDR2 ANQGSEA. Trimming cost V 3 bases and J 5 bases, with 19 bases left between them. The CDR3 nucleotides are TGCAGCGTTGAGCGTTTGTCTACTATTAAGGAGACCCAGTACTTC. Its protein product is CSVERLSTIKETQYF. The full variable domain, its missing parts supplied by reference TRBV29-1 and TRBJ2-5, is SAVISQKPSRDICQRGTSLTIQCQVDSQVTMMFWYRQQPGQSLTLIATANQGSEATYESGFVIDKFPISRPNLTFSTLTVSNMSPEDSSIYLCSVERLSTIKETQYFGPGTRLLVL.